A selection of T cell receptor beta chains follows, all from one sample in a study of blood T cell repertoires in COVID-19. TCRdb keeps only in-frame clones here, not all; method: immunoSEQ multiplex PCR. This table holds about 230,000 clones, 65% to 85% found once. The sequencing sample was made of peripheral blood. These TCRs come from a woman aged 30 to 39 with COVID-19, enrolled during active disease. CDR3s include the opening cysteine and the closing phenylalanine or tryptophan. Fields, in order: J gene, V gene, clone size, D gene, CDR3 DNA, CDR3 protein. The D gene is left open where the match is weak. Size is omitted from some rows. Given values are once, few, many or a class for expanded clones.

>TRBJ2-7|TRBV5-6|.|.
TGTGCCAGCAGCTTGACAGTAACCGCCTACGAGCAGTACTTC
CASSLTVTAYEQYF
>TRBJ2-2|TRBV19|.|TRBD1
TGTGCCAGTAGTATAGTAGGGGGCAGGGGCACCGGGGAGCTGTTTTTT
CASSIVGGRGTGELFF
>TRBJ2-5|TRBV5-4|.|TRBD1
TGTGCCAGCAGCTTTTGGACAGGGGGCCAAGAGACCCAGTACTTC
CASSFWTGGQETQYF
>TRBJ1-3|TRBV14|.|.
TGTGCCAGCAGCCAGGCCGCCTGGAGGGGAAGAAACACCATATATTTT
CASSQAAWRGRNTIYF
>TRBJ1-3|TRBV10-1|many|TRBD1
TGCGCCAGCAGTGAGGGGACAGGGAGAAACACCATATATTTT
CASSEGTGRNTIYF
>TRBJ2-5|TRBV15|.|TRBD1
TGTGCCACCAGCAGACGTACAGGGGGCGCCGGGATCCAAGAGACCCAGTACTTC
CATSRRTGGAGIQETQYF
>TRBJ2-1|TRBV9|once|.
TGTGCCAGCAGCTTCAACAATGAGCAGTTCTTC
CASSFNNEQFF
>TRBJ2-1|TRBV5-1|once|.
TGCGCCAGCAGCTTGGAGTTGGCACAGATCTACAATGAGCAGTTCTTC
CASSLELAQIYNEQFF
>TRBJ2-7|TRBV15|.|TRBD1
TGTGCCACCAGCAGAGAGACAGGGGGAGGCTACGAGCAGTACTTC
CATSRETGGGYEQYF
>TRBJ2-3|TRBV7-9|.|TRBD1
TGTGCCAGCAGCTTAGGCCGGGACAGTAGCACAGATACGCAGTATTTT
CASSLGRDSSTDTQYF
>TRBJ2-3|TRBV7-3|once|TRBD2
TGTGCCAGCAGCTTAACCCCAACCATAGCGGGGGGGGCTAGCACAGATACGCAGTATTTT
CASSLTPTIAGGASTDTQYF
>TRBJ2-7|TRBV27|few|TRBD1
TGTGCCAGCAGGCGGACAGGGGGCGGCGAGCAGTACTTC
CASRRTGGGEQYF
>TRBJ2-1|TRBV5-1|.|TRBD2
TGCGCCAGCAGCTTGGCTGGACTAGCGGGAGGGGGCGATGAGCAGTTCTTC
CASSLAGLAGGGDEQFF
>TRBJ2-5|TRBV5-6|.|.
TGTGCCAGCAGCCTCTCTAGCTCAACAAGGGCAGAGACCCAGTACTTC
CASSLSSSTRAETQYF
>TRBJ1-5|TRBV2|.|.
TGTGCCAGCAGTGGGACAGAATCTAATCAGCCCCAGCATTTT
CASSGTESNQPQHF
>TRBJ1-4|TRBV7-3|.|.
TGTGCCAGCAGCCGCGGGGGACCTGAAAAACTGTTTTTT
CASSRGGPEKLFF
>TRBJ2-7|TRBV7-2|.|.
TGTGCCAGCAGCTTAGTACAAGCGGGCAACTACGAGCAGTACTTC
CASSLVQAGNYEQYF
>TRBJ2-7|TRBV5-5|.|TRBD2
TGTGCCAGCAGTTATCCGGGACTAAGCTACGAGCAGTACTTC
CASSYPGLSYEQYF
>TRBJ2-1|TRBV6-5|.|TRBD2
TGTGCCAGCGCCTGGGGCCTAGCGGGGGCCCAGCAGTTCTTC
CASAWGLAGAQQFF
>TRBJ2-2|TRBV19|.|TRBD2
TGTGCCAGTAGCCTACTTCGGACTAGCGGGTCCGCCGGGGAGCTGTTTTTT
CASSLLRTSGSAGELFF
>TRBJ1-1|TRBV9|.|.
TGTGCCAGCAGCGTCGGGAAGGGGAACACTGAAGCTTTCTTT
CASSVGKGNTEAFF
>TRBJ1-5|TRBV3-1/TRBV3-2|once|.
TGTGCCAGCAGCCAAGATGCCGGGTTGGGCAATCAGCCCCAGCATTTT
CASSQDAGLGNQPQHF
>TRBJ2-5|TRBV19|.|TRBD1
TGTGCCAGTAGTAGACGGACAGGGACAAACCAAGAGACCCAGTACTTC
CASSRRTGTNQETQYF
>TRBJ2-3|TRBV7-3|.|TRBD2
TGTGCCAGCAGCTTAACTTCGGTAGCGGGGATCACAGATACGCAGTATTTT
CASSLTSVAGITDTQYF
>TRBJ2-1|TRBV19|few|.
TGTGCCAGTAGTAGCCGGGCGGGTTACAATGAGCAGTTCTTC
CASSSRAGYNEQFF
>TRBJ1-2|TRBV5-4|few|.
TGTGCCACCGGGTCGGGGGAGGCGTATGGCTACACCTTC
CATGSGEAYGYTF
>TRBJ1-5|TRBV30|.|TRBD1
TGTGCCTGGAGTGGGGGACAGGGGGCTAATATTCATCAGCCCCAGCATTTT
CAWSGGQGANIHQPQHF
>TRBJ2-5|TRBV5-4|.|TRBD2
TGTGCCAGCAGTTCCCCCGGGACTAGCGGACAAGAGACCCAGTACTTC
CASSSPGTSGQETQYF
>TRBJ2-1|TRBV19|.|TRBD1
TGTGCCAGTAGTATAAGGTGGGCTAGCAGGGGGAACTACAATGAGCAGTTCTTC
CASSIRWASRGNYNEQFF
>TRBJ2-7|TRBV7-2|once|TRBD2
TGTGCCAGCAGCTTTAATTTAGCGGGGGCAATCTCCTACGAGCAGTACTTC
CASSFNLAGAISYEQYF
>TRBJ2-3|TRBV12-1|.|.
TGTGCCAGCGGCCTTAGGACTAGCGGTGGCGGTGGGAACACAGATACGCAGTATTTT
CASGLRTSGGGGNTDTQYF
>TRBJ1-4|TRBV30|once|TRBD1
TGTGCCTGGAGCCACAGGGGCCGGGAAAAACTGTTTTTT
CAWSHRGREKLFF
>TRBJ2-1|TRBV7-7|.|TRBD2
TGTGCCAGCAGCCCCGGGACTAGCGGTTACAATGAGCAGTTCTTC
CASSPGTSGYNEQFF
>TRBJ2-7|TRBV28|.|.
TGTGCCAGCAGTTTCCAGGGTTACGAGCAGTACTTC
CASSFQGYEQYF
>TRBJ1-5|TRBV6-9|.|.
TGTGCCAGCAGGTATATTTCCTTGTGGGGCGTGGAGAGCAATCAGCCCCAGCATTTT
CASRYISLWGVESNQPQHF
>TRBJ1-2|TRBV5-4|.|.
TGTGCCAGCAGCCTGGCGAATCAGGGCTACACCTTC
CASSLANQGYTF
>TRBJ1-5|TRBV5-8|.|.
TGTGCCAGCAGCTTGGCCAGGGATCAGCCCCAGCATTTT
CASSLARDQPQHF
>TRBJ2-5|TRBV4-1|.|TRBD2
TGCGCCAGCAGCCAATCGATATTAGCGGGACAAGAGACCCAGTACTTC
CASSQSILAGQETQYF
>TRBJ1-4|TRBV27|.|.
TGTGCCAGCAGTTTAAGGGGGTATGACGAAAAACTGTTTTTT
CASSLRGYDEKLFF
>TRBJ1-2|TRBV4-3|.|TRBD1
TGCGCCAGCAGCCAAGACGACAGGGCCGGGGTCTATGGCTACACCTTC
CASSQDDRAGVYGYTF